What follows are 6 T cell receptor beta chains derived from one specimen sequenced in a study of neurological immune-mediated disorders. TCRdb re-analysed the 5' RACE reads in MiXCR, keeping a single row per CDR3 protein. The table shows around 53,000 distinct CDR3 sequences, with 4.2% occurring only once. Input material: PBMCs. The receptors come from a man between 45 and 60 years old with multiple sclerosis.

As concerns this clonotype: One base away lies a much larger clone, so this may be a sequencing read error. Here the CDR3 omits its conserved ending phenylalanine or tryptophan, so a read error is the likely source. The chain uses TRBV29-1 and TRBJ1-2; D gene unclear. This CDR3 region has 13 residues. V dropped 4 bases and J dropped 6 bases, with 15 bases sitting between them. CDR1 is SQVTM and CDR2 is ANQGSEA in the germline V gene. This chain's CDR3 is CSVVGDLQHGYTL. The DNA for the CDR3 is TGCAGCGTTGTTGGAGATCTTCAGCATGGCTACACCCTC.

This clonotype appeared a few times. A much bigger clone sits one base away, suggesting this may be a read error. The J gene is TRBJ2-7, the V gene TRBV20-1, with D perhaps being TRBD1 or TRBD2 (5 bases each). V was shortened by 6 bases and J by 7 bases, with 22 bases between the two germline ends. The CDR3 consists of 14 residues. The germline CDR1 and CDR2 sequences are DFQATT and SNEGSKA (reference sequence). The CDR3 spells CSALSTRGVREQYF. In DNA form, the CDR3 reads TGCAGTGCCCTCTCTACTAGAGGGGTTAGGGAGCAGTACTTC.

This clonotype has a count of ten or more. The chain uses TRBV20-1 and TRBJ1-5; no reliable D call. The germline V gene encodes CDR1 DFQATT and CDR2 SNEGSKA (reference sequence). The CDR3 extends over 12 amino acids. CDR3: CSVARPPQPQHF. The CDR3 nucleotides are TGCAGCGTCGCTCGTCCTCCTCAGCCCCAGCATTTT.

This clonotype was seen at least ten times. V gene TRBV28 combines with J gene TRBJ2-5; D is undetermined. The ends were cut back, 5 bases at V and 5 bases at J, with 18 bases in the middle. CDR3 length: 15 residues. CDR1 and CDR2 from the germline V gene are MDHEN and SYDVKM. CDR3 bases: TGTGCCAGCAGTCTGCTTGGCTCCCGGGCGGAGACCCAGTACTTC. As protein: CASSLLGSRAETQYF.

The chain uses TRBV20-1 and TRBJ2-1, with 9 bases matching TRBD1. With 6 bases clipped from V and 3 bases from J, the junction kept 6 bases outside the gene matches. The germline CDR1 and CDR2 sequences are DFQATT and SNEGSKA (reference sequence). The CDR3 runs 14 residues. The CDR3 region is CSAVRDRDYNEQFF. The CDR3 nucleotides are TGCAGTGCGGTCAGGGACAGGGACTACAATGAGCAGTTCTTC.

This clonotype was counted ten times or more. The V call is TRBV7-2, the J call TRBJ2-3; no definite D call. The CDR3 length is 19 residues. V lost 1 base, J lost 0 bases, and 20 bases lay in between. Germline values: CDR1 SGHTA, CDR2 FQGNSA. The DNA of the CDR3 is TGTGCCAGCAGCTTAGGCTTCCAACGGCTCTTCCCTAGCACAGATACGCAGTATTTT. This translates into CASSLGFQRLFPSTDTQYF.